This T cell receptor (beta chain) comes out of a study of radiation and T cells in renal cell carcinoma (TCRdb year 2020). Turning to the overall study: In total, about 50 samples, comprising around 25 tumors and around 27 peripheral blood samples, were subjected to TCR beta sequencing. Across all 50 or so samples, roughly 3,700,000 unique CDR3 nucleotide sequences encoding about 2.4 million unique CDR3 amino acid sequences were identified. The final blood draw was performed at 4 weeks after radiation, at the same time as nephrectomy. The full study reports these points: Because pretreatment tumor biopsies were not available, the study could not determine whether clonotypes were already present within the tumor at baseline. With a single-armed trial design, the study had no way to address how radiation dose or scheduling affects the TCR repertoire. Top tumor clonotypes rose in blood from baseline to 2 weeks post-radiation, then contracted by 4 weeks, suggesting transient expansion of tumor-resident clones. Dynamics of the blood repertoire were not tracked past 4 weeks after treatment.

TCR beta libraries were generated from genomic DNA with the immunoSEQ kit, following the manufacturer's recommendations. To prepare the libraries, a first multiplex PCR with proprietary primers was run, followed by a second PCR that added unique barcodes, and a bead cleanup was done after each round. Each sample batch included a kit-provided positive control reaction and a negative control reaction. The final libraries were assessed on an Agilent 4200 TapeStation D1000 ScreenTape, pooled by volume, and quantified by qPCR. Sequencing ran on an Illumina NextSeq500 with a MidOutput 150-cycle cartridge, using 156 Read1 and 15 Index1 cycles with kit custom primers. The pooled library was loaded at 0.75 to 1 pM, and roughly 20% PhiX control was spiked in. As for the authors' bioinformatics: Vendor-processed data were analyzed in R, and a clonotype was defined as all T cells sharing the same CDR3 nucleotide sequence. In the clone abundance analyses, frequencies in each sample were normalized to that sample's 10,000 most abundant clones. Before analysis, public T cell clones were removed, and these numbered fewer than six per sample on average. Tumor-enriched and baseline blood-enriched clonotypes were defined by at least a 32-fold difference in abundance between compartments. A beta-binomial differential abundance model was used to identify clonotypes that expanded or contracted between blood time points. Similarity between tumor and blood repertoires was quantified using the Baroni-Urbani and Buser coefficient, and groups were compared with two-tailed Wilcoxon tests in R. TCRdb's version of the immuneACCESS table is confined to in-frame rearrangements and falls short of the full clone set. An unresolved V gene accounts for under half of the shortfall where checked; the remainder is of unknown origin. The DNA was the basis for D and trimming; V, J and clone size are from that table. The sample has approximately 29,000 clones on record, over 70% of them singletons. Together, the top ten hold around a third of the sample.

This sample's time point label indicates: blood 4 weeks post-SBRT, at nephrectomy. Taken with the paper, the label for treatment or condition translates to: 15 Gy SBRT to primary tumor, nephrectomy 4 weeks later. The samples were drawn from a clinical trial, where primary renal cell carcinomas were treated with 15 Gy of stereotactic body radiation therapy and then removed by nephrectomy 4 weeks afterward. To track tumor-enriched clonotypes, serial peripheral blood was sampled from radiation-treated patients at baseline and at 2 weeks and 4 weeks after SBRT. Every patient's renal cell carcinoma showed clear cell pathology. The QIAamp DNA Blood Mini Kit (Qiagen) was used to prepare genomic DNA for TCR sequencing. Only samples passing all quality control checks were included in the analyses. V and J are truncated by 4 bases and 7 bases respectively, leaving an intervening sequence of 14 bases. Via the germline V gene, CDR1 is SQVTM and CDR2 ANQGSEA. From the cysteine through the phenylalanine, the CDR3 covers 13 amino acids. The DNA shown is the 39-base CDR3, in frame from base 1.

Of note for this clone: What this receptor recognizes is not known. It has no much larger one-base neighbor in the sample; base qualities were not kept.

This sequence uses TRBV29-1 and TRBJ1-5, with an unclear D gene assignment. This receptor was identified in a man in his sixties with renal cell carcinoma. The sequencing here drew on blood, taken from a patient whose treatment included radiotherapy and nephrectomy. The CDR3 protein: CSVGYGVEQPQHF. The sequence in DNA is TGCAGCGTTGGTTACGGGGTAGAACAGCCCCAGCATTTT.